This TCR beta chain came from a study of blood T cell repertoires in COVID-19. J gave up 3 bases and V 6 bases, and 8 bases lay outside the gene matches. This CDR3 comprises 17 residues. The germline V gene has CDR1 WNHNN and CDR2 SYGVQD (reference sequence). Here immunoSEQ multiplex PCR was the method, and the copy in TCRdb shows in-frame clones only, minus some. The sample carries some 250,000 clones, around 80% recorded once. This clone was seen more than once but under ten times. This receptor was obtained from a man between 60 and 75 years old with acute or convalescent COVID-19. The sequenced sample was peripheral blood. The J gene is TRBJ2-3, the V gene TRBV10-1; 14 nucleotides align to TRBD2. The CDR3 nucleotides read TGCGCCAGCAGCGGACTAGCGGGAGGCCGGGTAACAGATACGCAGTATTTT. It specifies CASSGLAGGRVTDTQYF.